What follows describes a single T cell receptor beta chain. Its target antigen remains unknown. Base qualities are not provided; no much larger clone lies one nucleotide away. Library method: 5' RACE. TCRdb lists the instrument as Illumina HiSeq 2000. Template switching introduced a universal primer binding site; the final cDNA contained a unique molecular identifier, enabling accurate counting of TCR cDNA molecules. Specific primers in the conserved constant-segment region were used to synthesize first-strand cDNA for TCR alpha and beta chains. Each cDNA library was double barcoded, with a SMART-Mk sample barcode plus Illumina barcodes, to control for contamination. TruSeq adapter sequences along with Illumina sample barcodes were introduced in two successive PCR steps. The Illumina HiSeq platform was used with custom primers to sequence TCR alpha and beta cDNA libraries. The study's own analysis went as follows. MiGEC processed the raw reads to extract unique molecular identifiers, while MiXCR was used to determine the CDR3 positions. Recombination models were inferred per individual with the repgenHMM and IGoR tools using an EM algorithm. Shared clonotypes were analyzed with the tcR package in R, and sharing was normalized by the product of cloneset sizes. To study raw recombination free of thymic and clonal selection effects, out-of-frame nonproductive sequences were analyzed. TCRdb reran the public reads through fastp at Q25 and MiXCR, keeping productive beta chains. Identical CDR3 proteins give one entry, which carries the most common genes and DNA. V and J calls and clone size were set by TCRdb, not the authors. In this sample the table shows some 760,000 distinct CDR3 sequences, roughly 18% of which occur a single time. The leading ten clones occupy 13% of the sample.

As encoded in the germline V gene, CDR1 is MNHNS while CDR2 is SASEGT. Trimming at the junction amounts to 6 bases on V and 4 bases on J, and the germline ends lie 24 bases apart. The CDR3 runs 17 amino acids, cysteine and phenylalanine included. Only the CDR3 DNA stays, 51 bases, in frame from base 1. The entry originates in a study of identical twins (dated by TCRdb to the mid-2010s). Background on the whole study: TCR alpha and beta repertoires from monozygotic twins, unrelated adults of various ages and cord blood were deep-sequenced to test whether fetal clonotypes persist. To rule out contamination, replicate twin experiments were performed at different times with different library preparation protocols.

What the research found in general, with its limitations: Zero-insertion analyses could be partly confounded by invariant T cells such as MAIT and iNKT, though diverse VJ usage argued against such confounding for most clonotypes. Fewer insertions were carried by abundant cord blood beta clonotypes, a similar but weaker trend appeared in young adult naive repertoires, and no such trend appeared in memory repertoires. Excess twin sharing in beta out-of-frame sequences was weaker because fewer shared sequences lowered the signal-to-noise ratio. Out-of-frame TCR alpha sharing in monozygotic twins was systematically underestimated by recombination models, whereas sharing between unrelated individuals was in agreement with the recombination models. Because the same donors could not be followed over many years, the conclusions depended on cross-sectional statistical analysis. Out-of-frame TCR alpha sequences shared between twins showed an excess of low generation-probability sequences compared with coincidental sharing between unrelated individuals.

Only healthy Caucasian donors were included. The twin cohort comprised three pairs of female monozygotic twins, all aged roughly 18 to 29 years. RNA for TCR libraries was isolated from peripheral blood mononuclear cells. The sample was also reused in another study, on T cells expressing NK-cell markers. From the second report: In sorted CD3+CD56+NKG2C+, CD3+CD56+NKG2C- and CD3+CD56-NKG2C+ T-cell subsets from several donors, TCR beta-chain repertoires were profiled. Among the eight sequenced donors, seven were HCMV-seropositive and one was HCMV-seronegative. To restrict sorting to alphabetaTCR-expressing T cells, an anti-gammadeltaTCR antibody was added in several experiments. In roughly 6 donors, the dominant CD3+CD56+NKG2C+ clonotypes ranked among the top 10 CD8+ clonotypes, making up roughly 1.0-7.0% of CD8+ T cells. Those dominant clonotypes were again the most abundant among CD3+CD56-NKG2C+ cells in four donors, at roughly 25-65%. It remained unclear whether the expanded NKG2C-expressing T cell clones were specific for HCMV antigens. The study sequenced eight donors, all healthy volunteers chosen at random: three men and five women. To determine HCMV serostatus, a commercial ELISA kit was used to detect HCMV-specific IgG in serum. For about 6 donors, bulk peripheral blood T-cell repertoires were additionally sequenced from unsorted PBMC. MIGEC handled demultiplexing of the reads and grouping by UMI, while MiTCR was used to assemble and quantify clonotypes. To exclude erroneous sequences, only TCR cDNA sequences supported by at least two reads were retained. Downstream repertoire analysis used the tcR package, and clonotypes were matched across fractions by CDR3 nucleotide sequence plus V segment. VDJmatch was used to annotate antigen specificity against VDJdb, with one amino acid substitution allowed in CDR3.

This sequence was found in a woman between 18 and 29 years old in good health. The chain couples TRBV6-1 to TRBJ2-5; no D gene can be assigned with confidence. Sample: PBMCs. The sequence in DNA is TGTGCCAGCAGCCCGCGGCGAGGCTCGACATCGGGAGAGACCCAGTACTTC. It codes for CASSPRRGSTSGETQYF.